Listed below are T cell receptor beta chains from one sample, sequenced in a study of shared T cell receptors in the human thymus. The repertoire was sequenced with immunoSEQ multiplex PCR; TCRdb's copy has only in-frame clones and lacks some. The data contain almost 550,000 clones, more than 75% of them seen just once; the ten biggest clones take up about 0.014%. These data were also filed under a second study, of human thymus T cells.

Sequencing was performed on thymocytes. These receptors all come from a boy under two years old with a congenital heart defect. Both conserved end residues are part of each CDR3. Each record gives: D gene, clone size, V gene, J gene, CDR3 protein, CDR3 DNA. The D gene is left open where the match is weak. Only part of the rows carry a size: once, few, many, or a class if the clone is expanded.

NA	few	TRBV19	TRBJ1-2	CASSIARQDPYGYTF	TGTGCCAGTAGTATAGCGAGACAGGACCCTTATGGCTACACCTTC
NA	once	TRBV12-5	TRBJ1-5	CASVKDSPGNQPQHF	TGTGCTAGTGTGAAGGACAGTCCCGGGAATCAGCCCCAGCATTTT
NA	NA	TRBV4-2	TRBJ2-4	CASSQEPGRNIQYF	TGTGCCAGCAGCCAAGAACCAGGGAGGAACATTCAGTACTTC
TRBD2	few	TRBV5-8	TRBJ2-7	CASSPDGLAGVDRYEQYF	TGTGCCAGCAGCCCCGACGGACTAGCGGGAGTGGATCGCTACGAGCAGTACTTC
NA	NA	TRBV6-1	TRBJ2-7	CASRGRSSYEQYF	TGTGCCAGCAGAGGGAGGAGCTCCTACGAGCAGTACTTC
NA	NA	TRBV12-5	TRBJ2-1	CASGLANKDSLAHNEQFF	TGTGCTAGTGGTTTGGCAAACAAGGACTCCCTGGCACACAATGAGCAGTTCTTC
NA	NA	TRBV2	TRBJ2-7	CASTWRGSYEQYF	TGTGCCAGCACGTGGAGGGGCTCCTACGAGCAGTACTTC
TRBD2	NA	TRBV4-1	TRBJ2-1	CASSQRVLAGGNSYNEQFF	TGCGCCAGCAGCCAAAGAGTCCTAGCGGGAGGGAACTCCTACAATGAGCAGTTCTTC
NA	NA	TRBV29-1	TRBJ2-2	CSAGGSKNTGELFF	TGCAGCGCCGGAGGCAGCAAAAACACCGGGGAGCTGTTTTTT
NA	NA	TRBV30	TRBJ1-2	CASSANYGYTF	TGTGCCTCGTCAGCTAACTATGGCTACACCTTC
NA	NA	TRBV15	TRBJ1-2	CATAQRTAYGYTF	TGTGCCACCGCACAGCGGACAGCTTATGGCTACACCTTC
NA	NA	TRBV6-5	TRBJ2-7	CASSEALGEQYF	TGTGCCAGCAGTGAAGCGCTGGGCGAGCAGTACTTC
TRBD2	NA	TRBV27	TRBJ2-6	CASSSVLAGSGANVLTF	TGTGCCAGCAGTTCCGTCCTAGCGGGCTCTGGGGCCAACGTCCTGACTTTC
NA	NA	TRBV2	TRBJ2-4	CASSAPLEGLAKNIQYF	TGTGCCAGCAGCGCCCCCCTAGAGGGACTAGCCAAAAACATTCAGTACTTC
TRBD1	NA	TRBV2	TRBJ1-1	CASSERWRGPVNTEAFF	TGTGCCAGCAGTGAACGTTGGAGGGGGCCGGTGAACACTGAAGCTTTCTTT
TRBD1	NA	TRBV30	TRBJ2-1	CAWSAGTGGYEQFF	TGTGCCTGGAGTGCCGGGACAGGGGGGTATGAGCAGTTCTTC
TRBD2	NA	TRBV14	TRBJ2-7	CASSFREESSYEQYF	TGTGCCAGCAGCTTCCGGGAGGAAAGCTCCTACGAGCAGTACTTC
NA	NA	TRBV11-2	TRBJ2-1	CASSLPEGLYNEQFF	TGTGCCAGCAGCCTACCGGAGGGGCTCTACAATGAGCAGTTCTTC
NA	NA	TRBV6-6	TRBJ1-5	CASSPTGGNQPQHF	TGTGCCAGCAGTCCGACAGGCGGCAATCAGCCCCAGCATTTT
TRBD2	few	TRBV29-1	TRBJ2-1	CSVEDWTRIHEQFF	TGCAGCGTTGAAGATTGGACTAGAATCCATGAGCAGTTCTTC
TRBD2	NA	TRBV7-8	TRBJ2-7	CASSLKSPREAAYEQYF	TGTGCCAGCAGCTTAAAGTCCCCACGGGAGGCCGCCTACGAGCAGTACTTC
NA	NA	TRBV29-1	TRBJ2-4	CSVEGDRLAKNIQYF	TGCAGCGTTGAAGGTGACAGGCTAGCCAAAAACATTCAGTACTTC
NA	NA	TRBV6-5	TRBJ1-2	CASSYGGRNGYTF	TGTGCCAGCAGCTACGGAGGACGGAATGGCTACACCTTC
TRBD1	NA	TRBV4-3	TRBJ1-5	CASSPSTGGRNQPQHF	TGCGCCAGCAGCCCTTCGACAGGGGGCCGCAATCAGCCCCAGCATTTT
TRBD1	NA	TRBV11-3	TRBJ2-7	CASSSDRGNEQYF	TGTGCCAGCAGCTCCGACAGGGGAAACGAGCAGTACTTC
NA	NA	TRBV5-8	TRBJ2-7	CASSLIAGNYEQYF	TGTGCCAGCAGCTTGATAGCAGGGAACTACGAGCAGTACTTC
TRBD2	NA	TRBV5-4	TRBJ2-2	CASSLAGINTGELFF	TGTGCCAGCAGCTTAGCGGGAATTAACACCGGGGAGCTGTTTTTT
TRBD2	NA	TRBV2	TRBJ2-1	CASSWGQREFYNEQFF	TGTGCCAGCTCCTGGGGCCAGCGGGAGTTCTACAATGAGCAGTTCTTC
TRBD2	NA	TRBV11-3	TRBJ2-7	CASSHRKDLAGSPGEQYF	TGTGCCAGCAGTCATCGGAAAGACCTAGCGGGATCACCAGGGGAGCAGTACTTC
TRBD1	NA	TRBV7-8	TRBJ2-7	CASSTDRATPYEQYF	TGTGCCAGCAGCACGGACAGGGCCACCCCGTACGAGCAGTACTTC
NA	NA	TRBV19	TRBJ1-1	CASLPGGANTEAFF	TGTGCCAGCCTACCTGGAGGGGCGAACACTGAAGCTTTCTTT
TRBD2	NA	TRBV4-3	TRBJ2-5	CASSQEKREKETQYF	TGCGCCAGCAGCCAAGAGAAGCGGGAGAAAGAGACCCAGTACTTC
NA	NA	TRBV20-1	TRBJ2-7	CSASLSYEQYF	TGCAGTGCTAGTCTCTCCTACGAGCAGTACTTC
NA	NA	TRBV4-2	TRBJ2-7	CASSRALPRGRLPSYEQYF	TGTGCCAGCAGCCGCGCCCTTCCCAGGGGTAGACTTCCCTCCTACGAGCAGTACTTC
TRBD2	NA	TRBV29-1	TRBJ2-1	CSVEPSGSPYNEQFF	TGCAGCGTTGAACCTAGCGGGAGCCCCTACAATGAGCAGTTCTTC
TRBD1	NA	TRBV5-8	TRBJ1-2	CASSLHLPGTDYGYTF	TGTGCCAGCAGCTTGCATTTGCCCGGGACAGACTATGGCTACACCTTC
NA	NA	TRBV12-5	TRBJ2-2	CASGQPPPTTGELFF	TGTGCTAGTGGACAACCCCCTCCAACCACCGGGGAGCTGTTTTTT